Listed here are 30 T cell receptor beta chains from one sample, sequenced in a study of CD8 T cells in Susac syndrome. Random hexamers were used to reverse transcribe 0.5 to 1 ug of RNA. TCRdb re-analysed the immunoSEQ multiplex PCR reads in MiXCR, keeping a single row per CDR3 protein. The sample includes about 150,000 distinct CDR3 sequences, around 95% of them seen just once. What was sequenced was CD8+ T cells from PBMCs. The origin of the receptors is a human donor with multiple sclerosis.

The chain has TRBV2 and TRBJ2-7; D is unclear. Germline loops: CDR1 SNHLY, CDR2 FYNNEI. The CDR3 has 11 amino acids. V lost 5 bases and J lost 7, with 9 bases in between. The CDR3 nucleotides read TGTGCCAGCAGTCCCACCCTGGAGCAGTACTTC. This codes for CASSPTLEQYF.

For the CDR3, the DNA is TGCGCCAGCAGCCCCCAAGGACAGGGGGCCCAGGGCTACACCTTC. Translating it yields CASSPQGQGAQGYTF. The gene calls are TRBV4-1 and TRBJ1-2; the match to TRBD1 covers 11 bases. This CDR3 is built from 15 residues. Trimming removed 4 bases from V and 8 bases from J; junction bases left unmatched: 9. Germline V gene lookup returns CDR1 MGHRA and CDR2 YSYEKL.

The J gene is TRBJ1-5, the V gene TRBV20-1; the D gene is possibly TRBD1 (5 bases). Germline V gene lookup returns CDR1 DFQATT and CDR2 SNEGSKA (reference sequence). V gave up 3 bases and J gave up 7 bases, with 13 bases separating them. The CDR3 is 13 amino acids. For the CDR3, the DNA is TGCAGTGCTAGCTGGGGGGTCGGACAGCCCCAGCATTTT. It is translated as CSASWGVGQPQHF.

The rearrangement links TRBV19 to TRBJ1-1; 7 bases map to TRBD1. The CDR3 consists of 15 residues. Germline V lookup: CDR1 LNHDA, CDR2 SQIVND (reference sequence). V shed 7 bases and J 0 bases; nucleotides not matched to a gene: 8. The chain's CDR3 is CASTSGTAMNTEAFF. Here the CDR3 DNA reads TGTGCCAGTACCTCAGGGACAGCCATGAACACTGAAGCTTTCTTT.

V and J are TRBV28 and TRBJ1-2, with a weak D call TRBD1 (6 bases). Germline V gene sequence: CDR1 MDHEN, CDR2 SYDVKM. The CDR3 spans 14 residues. The V end was cut by 5 bases, the J end by 5 bases, with 15 bases between. The CDR3 spells CASSPRTTGYGYTF. The DNA of the CDR3 is TGTGCCAGCAGTCCACGGACTACAGGGTATGGCTACACCTTC.

The chain links TRBV27 to TRBJ2-5, with D possibly called TRBD1 or TRBD2 (5 bases each). Germline CDR1 reads MNHEY; CDR2 reads SMNVEV (reference sequence). Trimming removed 9 bases at V and 5 bases at J, with 16 bases between. The CDR3 is 13 residues long. In nucleotides, the CDR3 is TGTGCCAGTTGGAAACGTTGGGGGGAGACCCAGTACTTC. Protein sequence: CASWKRWGETQYF.

This chain uses TRBV29-1 with TRBJ2-5; 11 bases are a match to TRBD1. The ends lost 2 bases at V and 4 bases at J; junction bases unmatched: 3. Germline CDR1 reads SQVTM; CDR2 reads ANQGSEA. This CDR3 is built from 14 residues. The CDR3 coding sequence is TGCAGCGTTGAATGGACAGGGGGCACAGAGACCCAGTACTTC. Residues: CSVEWTGGTETQYF. Using reference TRBV29-1 and TRBJ2-5 for the parts outside the CDR3, the full variable domain is SAVISQKPSRDICQRGTSLTIQCQVDSQVTMMFWYRQQPGQSLTLIATANQGSEATYESGFVIDKFPISRPNLTFSTLTVSNMSPEDSSIYLCSVEWTGGTETQYFGPGTRLLVL.

The chain uses TRBV13 and TRBJ2-1; 8 bases are shared with TRBD2. Germline CDR1 and CDR2: PRHDT and FYEKMQ (reference sequence). CDR3 size: 14 residues. V dropped 2 bases and J dropped 5; count of bases not matched to a gene: 2. The CDR3 DNA is TGTGCCAGCAGCTTACGGGGGGGCAACAATGAGCAGTTCTTC. This translates into CASSLRGGNNEQFF. Based on the CDR3 plus reference TRBV13 and TRBJ2-1, the full variable domain is AAGVIQSPRHLIKEKRETATLKCYPIPRHDTVYWYQQGPGQDPQFLISFYEKMQSDKGSIPDRFSAQQFSDYHSELNMSSLELGDSALYFCASSLRGGNNEQFFGPGTRLTVL.

This chain joins TRBV11-2 and TRBJ2-2; D is uncertain. The germline V and J ends were trimmed by 5 bases and 6 bases, with 7 bases remaining between them. Germline values: CDR1 SGHAT, CDR2 FQNNGV. This CDR3 spans 12 amino acids. CDR3 loop: CASSPTAGELFF. The CDR3, as DNA: TGTGCCAGCAGCCCTACCGCCGGGGAGCTGTTTTTT.

The chain carries TRBV27 and TRBJ2-1; D gene ambiguous. Per the germline V gene, CDR1 is MNHEY and CDR2 is SMNVEV (reference sequence). V lost 1 base to trimming and J lost 3 bases, with 10 bases between them. The CDR3 covers 15 residues. The CDR3 DNA is TGTGCCAGCAGTTTATTAACCCCCATCTACAATGAGCAGTTCTTC. Translating gives CASSLLTPIYNEQFF.

V gene TRBV20-1 combines with J gene TRBJ1-1; D ambiguous. This CDR3 has 14 residues. Germline V gene sequence: CDR1 DFQATT, CDR2 SNEGSKA (reference sequence). Trimming shortened V by 5 bases and J by 0 bases, and 13 bases separated the two germline ends. The CDR3 nucleotides are TGCAGTGCTTTTTCGGAATTCATGAACACTGAAGCTTTCTTT. Amino acid sequence: CSAFSEFMNTEAFF.

The chain has TRBV20-1 and TRBJ1-5; D gene uncertain. Germline V gives CDR1 DFQATT, CDR2 SNEGSKA (reference sequence). The CDR3 is 17 residues long. The germline V and J ends were trimmed by 1 base and 0 bases, with 16 bases remaining between them. CDR3 region: CSARGSREFGSNQPQHF. The CDR3 nucleotides read TGCAGTGCTAGAGGGTCTCGTGAATTTGGTAGCAATCAGCCCCAGCATTTT.

V is TRBV24-1 and J is TRBJ1-5; D uncertain. The CDR3 sequence is 13 residues long. From germline, CDR1 is KGHDR and CDR2 SFDVKD. Trimming took off 5 bases at V and 3 bases at J, with 7 bases between the two ends. The CDR3 region has the DNA TGTGCCACCAGTGTGGCAGACAATCAGCCCCAGCATTTT. Its translation is CATSVADNQPQHF.

The chain is built from TRBV7-9 and TRBJ2-7; 7 positions match TRBD1. CDR3 length equals 12 residues. The germline V gene encodes CDR1 SEHNR and CDR2 FQNEAQ (reference sequence). With V trimmed by 5 bases and J by 3 bases, 1 base remained unmatched. This chain's CDR3 is CASSGTDYEQYV. CDR3 bases: TGTGCCAGCAGCGGGACAGACTACGAGCAGTACGTC.

The chain employs TRBV12-3 or TRBV12-4 and TRBJ2-1; no clear D gene. V dropped 5 bases and J dropped 2 bases, with 16 bases sitting between them. The CDR3 sequence is 16 residues long. Here the CDR3 DNA reads TGTGCCAGCAGTCCCTCGGGCTCACCTGCCTACAATGAGCAGTTCTTC. Translation gives CASSPSGSPAYNEQFF.

CDR3 nucleotide sequence: TGCAGTGCTAGAAGTATCGGGCGGGAGACCCAGTACTTC. This translates into CSARSIGRETQYF. The chain links TRBV20-1 to TRBJ2-5; unclear D gene. CDR1 and CDR2 from the germline V gene are DFQATT and SNEGSKA (reference sequence). Deletions cut 2 bases from V and 5 bases from J, with 12 bases between. This CDR3 comprises 13 residues.

The chain is built from TRBV25-1 and TRBJ2-7; TRBD1 matches 8 bases. Germline CDR1 and CDR2: MGHDK and SYGVNS. This CDR3 is 14 amino acids long. J gave up 3 bases and V 2 bases, and 3 bases lay outside the gene matches. CDR3 sequence: CASSEEDRDYEQYF. The CDR3 DNA reads as TGTGCCAGCAGTGAAGAGGACAGGGACTACGAGCAGTACTTC.

This clonotype was detected once. V and J are TRBV7-9 and TRBJ1-2; D is ambiguous. This CDR3 region has 11 residues. Between the trimmed V and J ends, which lost 11 bases and 5 bases, there was a span of 12 bases. Germline values: CDR1 SEHNR, CDR2 FQNEAQ (reference sequence). CDR3 sequence (DNA): TGTGCCGGTAGAACCCTATATGGCTACACCTTC. It specifies CAGRTLYGYTF.

J is TRBJ2-3 and V is TRBV9; 12 bases are shared with TRBD2. J lost 2 bases, V lost 3 bases, and 7 bases had no gene match. The CDR3 spans 17 residues. Germline V lookup: CDR1 SGDLS, CDR2 YYNGEE. The CDR3 DNA is TGTGCCAGCAGCGAGAGAGGACTAGCGGGGCCCACAGATACGCAGTATTTT. Translating gives CASSERGLAGPTDTQYF.

This clonotype was detected once. This chain links TRBV29-1 with TRBJ2-3; D may be TRBD1 or TRBD2 (6 bases each). Germline V CDR1 and CDR2: SQVTM, ANQGSEA. The CDR3 is 16 amino acids. V lost 4 bases, J lost 2 bases, and 19 bases lay in between. CDR3: CSVVGGQSPHTDTQYF. CDR3 DNA: TGCAGCGTTGTTGGGGGGCAGAGTCCACACACAGATACGCAGTATTTT.

V usage is TRBV29-1 and J usage is TRBJ2-1; tentatively, D is TRBD1 (5 bases). The CDR3 is 14 amino acids. Trimming shortened V by 3 bases and J by 1 base, and 10 bases separated the two germline ends. Looked up from germline, CDR1 is SQVTM and CDR2 is ANQGSEA. CDR3 in amino acids: CSVEAGRSYNEQFF. As DNA, the CDR3 is TGCAGCGTTGAGGCAGGGCGGTCCTACAATGAGCAGTTCTTC.

The J gene is TRBJ2-7, the V gene TRBV6-5; D gene ambiguous. Germline V CDR1 and CDR2: MNHEY, SVGAGI. The CDR3 is made up of 13 amino acids. V was shortened by 5 bases and J by 2 bases, with 10 bases between the two germline ends. In DNA, the CDR3 is TGTGCCAGCAGTACCCCGGGCACCTACGAGCAGTACTTC. This codes for CASSTPGTYEQYF.

This CDR3 is CSVEEGDNYGYTF. CDR3 coding DNA: TGCAGCGTTGAAGAAGGGGACAACTATGGCTACACCTTC. The chain is built from TRBV29-1 and TRBJ1-2; a weak D match, TRBD1 (5 bases). V lost 0 bases and J 2 bases, leaving 7 bases between the germline ends. There are 13 residues in the CDR3. Germline CDR1 reads SQVTM; CDR2 reads ANQGSEA.

This rearrangement joins TRBV29-1 to TRBJ2-5; D is unclear. The CDR3 is 14 residues long. Looked up from germline, CDR1 is SQVTM and CDR2 is ANQGSEA. V was shortened by 0 bases and J by 5 bases, with 13 bases between the two germline ends. Here the CDR3 reads CSVEDQSAPETQYF. The CDR3 nucleotides read TGCAGCGTTGAAGATCAGTCTGCCCCGGAGACCCAGTACTTC.

The chain recombines TRBV4-2 with TRBJ2-3; D ambiguous. From germline, CDR1 is LGHNA and CDR2 YNFKEQ. The CDR3 contains 15 residues. Trimming left V 7 bases short and J 0 bases short, with 14 bases between. This CDR3 is CASTRQDQSTDTQYF. The CDR3 region has the DNA TGTGCCAGCACCCGCCAGGACCAGAGCACAGATACGCAGTATTTT.

This chain joins TRBV2 and TRBJ2-5; no reliable D call. Trimming left V 7 bases short and J 9 bases short, with 18 bases between. This CDR3 has 13 amino acids. Germline V lookup: CDR1 SNHLY, CDR2 FYNNEI. CDR3 region: CASIPTRSPAQYF. The CDR3 DNA reads TGTGCCAGCATCCCTACCCGCAGTCCGGCCCAGTACTTC.

The rearrangement uses TRBV15 and TRBJ1-1; D is perhaps TRBD1 (5 bases). The germline V gene has CDR1 LNHNV and CDR2 YYDKDF (reference sequence). The CDR3 spans 13 residues. V lost 6 bases, J lost 1 base, and 9 bases lay in between. DNA for the CDR3: TGTGCCACCAGGACCGGACAGAACACTGAAGCTTTCTTT. This translates into CATRTGQNTEAFF.

V is TRBV20-1 and J is TRBJ2-7; D is possibly TRBD1 (6 bases). V was pared by 3 bases and J by 5 bases, with 11 bases between. Germline lookup yields CDR1 DFQATT and CDR2 SNEGSKA (reference sequence). The CDR3 has 12 amino acids. The CDR3 DNA reads TGCAGTGCTAGGGGGACACCCAACGAGCAGTACTTC. Its protein product is CSARGTPNEQYF.

This chain connects TRBV7-2 to TRBJ2-7; TRBD2 matches 10 bases. CDR3 length equals 17 residues. The V and J ends lost 5 bases and 4 bases, in that order; junction bases with no gene match: 14. CDR1 is SGHTA, CDR2 FQGNSA, per germline. The CDR3 here is CASSTARGSGGAYEQYV. The CDR3 coding sequence is TGTGCCAGCAGCACAGCGCGGGGGAGCGGGGGGGCGTACGAGCAGTACGTC.

Only a few counts were recorded for this clonotype. The chain joins TRBV12-3 or TRBV12-4 to TRBJ2-7; 7 nucleotides agree with TRBD1. Trimming removed 2 bases from V and 6 bases from J; junction bases left unmatched: 1. The CDR3 is made up of 12 amino acids. The CDR3 loop reads CASSLSGGEQYV. As DNA, the CDR3 is TGTGCCAGCAGTTTATCAGGGGGCGAGCAGTACGTC.